What follows are 24 T cell receptor beta chains derived from one specimen sequenced in a study of blood T cell repertoires in COVID-19. Sequencing was performed with immunoSEQ multiplex PCR; in TCRdb, only in-frame clones are kept and a portion is missing. The sample gives under 300,000 clones, 86% of which show up once; roughly 14% is in the top ten. Sequenced: peripheral blood. Receptors originate from a woman in her 70s with COVID-19, enrolled during active disease.

The chain has TRBV5-4 and TRBJ2-5; 8 positions match TRBD2. From germline, CDR1 is SGHNT and CDR2 YYREEE (reference sequence). The CDR3 runs to 12 residues. The DNA of the CDR3 is TGTGCAGCCGGGGGGGCCCAAGAGACCCAGTACTTC. This gives the protein CAAGGAQETQYF.

The J gene is TRBJ1-5, the V gene TRBV20-1; D is undetermined. The CDR3 contains 15 residues. CDR1 is DFQATT and CDR2 is SNEGSKA in the germline V gene (reference sequence). Trimming shortened V by 3 bases and J by 0 bases, and 12 bases separated the two germline ends. For the CDR3, the DNA is TGCAGTGCTAGTAGCCTTACGTATAGCAATCAGCCCCAGCATTTT. Its translation: CSASSLTYSNQPQHF.

A note on this clone: Its ends do not fully match the called genes, so a read error is possible. This sequence joins TRBV2 and TRBJ2-7; 8 bases are shared with TRBD2. Germline V gene data show CDR1 as SNHLY and CDR2 as FYNNEI. This CDR3 region has 13 residues. The chain's CDR3 is CASTERGGYEQYF. The CDR3 DNA sequence: TGTGCCAGCACTGAACGGGGGGGCTACGAGCAGTACTTC.

The DNA for the CDR3 is TGTGCCAGCAGGCCGACAGACCCCGGTAGAGCTTTCTTT. Translated, it gives CASRPTDPGRAFF. The V gene is TRBV6-5, the J gene TRBJ1-1; tentatively, D is TRBD1 (5 bases). The germline V and J ends were trimmed by 6 bases and 10 bases, with 18 bases remaining between them. The CDR3 has 13 amino acids. CDR1 is MNHEY and CDR2 is SVGAGI in the germline V gene.

This chain connects TRBV19 to TRBJ1-2, with TRBD1 identical over 8 bases. The CDR3 contains 14 residues. With 1 base clipped from V and 5 bases from J, the junction kept 3 bases outside the gene matches. The V gene's germline CDR1 is LNHDA and CDR2 SQIVND (reference sequence). CDR3 sequence: CASSIVGQGYGYTF. In DNA, the CDR3 is TGTGCCAGTAGTATAGTTGGACAGGGATATGGCTACACCTTC. Using reference TRBV19 and TRBJ1-2 for the parts outside the CDR3, the full variable domain is DGGITQSPKYLFRKEGQNVTLSCEQNLNHDAMYWYRQDPGQGLRLIYYSQIVNDFQKGDIAEGYSVSREKKESFPLTVTSAQKNPTAFYLCASSIVGQGYGYTFGSGTRLTVV.

The rearrangement uses TRBV6-4 and TRBJ1-5; 7 nucleotides match TRBD1. V dropped 2 bases and J dropped 0; count of bases not matched to a gene: 7. The CDR3 has 17 residues. CDR1 MRHNA and CDR2 SNTAGT come from the germline V gene. The CDR3 protein is CASSDRDRVPSNQPQHF. The CDR3 nucleotides are TGTGCCAGCAGTGACCGGGACAGAGTACCTAGCAATCAGCCCCAGCATTTT.

The gene calls are TRBV7-2 and TRBJ1-2; D perhaps matches TRBD1 (6 bases). Trimming shortened V by 5 bases and J by 4 bases, and 14 bases separated the two germline ends. The CDR3 contains 14 residues. The germline V gene has CDR1 SGHTA and CDR2 FQGNSA. CDR3 residues: CASSTQQGGYGYTF. The CDR3 DNA is TGTGCCAGCAGCACCCAACAGGGCGGCTATGGCTACACCTTC.

In DNA form, the CDR3 reads TGTGCCAGCAGTTCCCCCGGGGCAGGGGGTCACTATGGCTACACCTTC. Amino acids: CASSSPGAGGHYGYTF. This rearrangement joins TRBV6-6 to TRBJ1-2, with 7 nucleotides matching TRBD1. CDR3 length equals 16 residues. Germline CDR1 MNHNY, CDR2 SVGAGI (reference sequence). With V trimmed by 4 bases and J by 3 bases, 11 bases remained unmatched.

The chain employs TRBV6-4 and TRBJ1-1; TRBD1 might be the D (5 bases). The CDR3 consists of 12 residues. V was shortened by 2 bases and J by 7 bases, with 8 bases between the two germline ends. Per germline, CDR1 MRHNA and CDR2 SNTAGT. This CDR3 reads CASSDGASEAFF. The CDR3 DNA is TGTGCCAGCAGTGACGGGGCAAGTGAAGCTTTCTTT.

The rearrangement uses TRBV18 and TRBJ2-3; TRBD2 aligns across 7 bases. V dropped 0 bases and J dropped 5; count of bases not matched to a gene: 8. This CDR3 has 16 amino acids. Germline CDR1 KGHSH, CDR2 LQKENI. This CDR3 is CASSPPRGGGRDTQYF. CDR3 coding DNA: TGTGCCAGCTCACCACCGCGCGGGGGTGGTAGAGATACGCAGTATTTT.

This clone was observed a handful of times. The V and J genes are TRBV28 and TRBJ1-5; perhaps TRBD1 as D (5 bases). The ends were cut back, 2 bases at V and 5 bases at J, with 10 bases in the middle. CDR1 and CDR2 (germline): MDHEN, SYDVKM. This CDR3 contains 14 residues. The DNA of the CDR3 is TGTGCCAGCAGTTTAGGACAAACCTATCAGCCCCAGCATTTT. Its translation: CASSLGQTYQPQHF.

This rearrangement joins TRBV6-4 to TRBJ2-2; D possibly corresponds to TRBD2 (6 bases). The germline V gene has CDR1 MRHNA and CDR2 SNTAGT. This CDR3 comprises 16 residues. V shed 8 bases and J shed 2 bases, with 18 bases lying between them. CDR3 sequence reads: CASSIFGGLNTGELFF. The CDR3 bases are TGTGCCAGCTCGATATTCGGGGGTTTAAACACCGGGGAGCTGTTTTTT.

The rearrangement uses TRBV9 and TRBJ2-5, with 7 bases aligning to TRBD2. V trimming: 2 bases; J trimming: 2 bases; junction bases outside the gene matches: 3. The CDR3 consists of 14 residues. The V gene's germline CDR1 is SGDLS and CDR2 YYNGEE. In DNA form, the CDR3 reads TGTGCCAGCAGCGTCCGGGACTATCAAGAGACCCAGTACTTC. Translating it yields CASSVRDYQETQYF.

The J gene is TRBJ2-1, the V gene TRBV28; D not certain. From germline, CDR1 is MDHEN and CDR2 SYDVKM. CDR3 length: 18 residues. Trimming stripped 6 bases from V and 4 bases from J, with 25 bases between. The chain's CDR3 is CASSPPSAHHPIYNEQFF. CDR3 coding DNA: TGTGCCAGCAGCCCCCCTTCCGCGCACCACCCAATTTACAATGAGCAGTTCTTC.

The chain carries TRBV2 and TRBJ2-5; unclear D gene. The CDR3 has 16 amino acids. Germline lookup yields CDR1 SNHLY and CDR2 FYNNEI. Deletions cut 2 bases from V and 1 base from J, with 14 bases between. CDR3 DNA sequence: TGTGCCAGCAGTGAATTGTCTATTCTATCCCAAGAGACCCAGTACTTC. Its translation: CASSELSILSQETQYF.

V is TRBV15 and J is TRBJ1-5; D not certain. The germline CDR1 and CDR2 sequences are LNHNV and YYDKDF (reference sequence). The CDR3 runs to 14 residues. The V gene lost 3 bases and the J gene lost 5 bases, with 11 bases spanning the gap. CDR3 nucleotides: TGTGCCACCAGCAGGGCGGGGTCTTATCAGCCCCAGCATTTT. It is translated as CATSRAGSYQPQHF.

V and J are TRBV7-2 and TRBJ1-2; unclear D gene. V was clipped by 11 bases and J by 1 base, with 17 bases between them. The germline CDR1 and CDR2 sequences are SGHTA and FQGNSA. This CDR3 is 14 amino acids long. This chain's CDR3 is CAVRPGAINYGYTF. CDR3 coding DNA: TGTGCCGTCCGACCGGGAGCGATTAACTATGGCTACACCTTC.

This sequence joins TRBV2 and TRBJ2-5; TRBD2 might be the D (5 bases). The CDR3 totals 15 residues. CDR1 SNHLY and CDR2 FYNNEI come from the germline V gene. V was trimmed by 2 bases and J by 3 bases, leaving 13 bases between them. This chain's CDR3 is CASSENRLAEETQYF. As DNA, the CDR3 is TGTGCCAGCAGTGAAAATCGTCTAGCCGAAGAGACCCAGTACTTC.

This clone was seen just once. The genes are TRBV24-1 and TRBJ1-2; weak D call: TRBD1 (5 bases). The CDR3 is 13 residues long. Germline loops: CDR1 KGHDR, CDR2 SFDVKD. The V end was cut by 5 bases, the J end by 3 bases, with 9 bases between. CDR3 loop: CATSAVGDYGYTF. The DNA for the CDR3 is TGTGCCACCAGTGCCGTAGGGGACTATGGCTACACCTTC.

Note on this clone: An end of the junction differs from the germline gene, which may be a read error. The chain carries TRBV7-9 and TRBJ2-5, with 9 bases that match TRBD1. Germline CDR1 reads SEHNR; CDR2 reads FQNEAQ (reference sequence). This CDR3 has 15 residues. This CDR3 reads CASSLGDRVGETQYF. The CDR3 DNA sequence: TGTGCCAGCAGTTTAGGGGACAGGGTTGGGGAGACCCAGTACTTC.

In DNA form, the CDR3 reads TGTGCCAGCAGCGCCACCCTCCGAAGGGGGGGAGGTAAGCAGCCCCAGCATTTT. Amino acids: CASSATLRRGGGKQPQHF. The chain carries TRBV9 and TRBJ1-5, with D tentatively TRBD1 (6 bases). V lost 3 bases and J lost 7, with 26 bases in between. The germline V gene has CDR1 SGDLS and CDR2 YYNGEE. The CDR3 consists of 18 residues.

J is TRBJ2-4 and V is TRBV2; 7 bases fit TRBD2. V lost 2 bases to trimming and J lost 5 bases; unmatched junction nucleotides: 6. Germline CDR1 SNHLY, CDR2 FYNNEI. The CDR3 totals 15 residues. This chain's CDR3 is CASSEWGGRENIQYF. The CDR3 DNA reads TGTGCCAGCAGTGAATGGGGAGGGCGGGAAAACATTCAGTACTTC.

CDR3 in amino acids: CASSYSGGVGYGYTF. The CDR3 nucleotides are TGTGCCAGCAGTTACTCAGGGGGCGTCGGCTATGGCTACACCTTC. The chain carries TRBV6-5 and TRBJ1-2; TRBD1 matches 7 bases. This CDR3 has 15 residues. Looked up from germline, CDR1 is MNHEY and CDR2 is SVGAGI. The V segment lost 0 bases and the J segment 4 bases; nucleotides outside the gene matches: 5.

This chain uses TRBV3-1 (or the pseudogene TRBV3-2) with TRBJ1-2; D call uncertain. There are 14 residues in the CDR3. The germline V gene has CDR1 LGHDT and CDR2 YNNKEL (reference sequence). Trimming stripped 6 bases from V and 6 bases from J, with 17 bases between. The CDR3 coding sequence is TGTGCCAGCAGTCTAGGAGGGCTTATGCATGGCTACACCTTC. Translation gives CASSLGGLMHGYTF.